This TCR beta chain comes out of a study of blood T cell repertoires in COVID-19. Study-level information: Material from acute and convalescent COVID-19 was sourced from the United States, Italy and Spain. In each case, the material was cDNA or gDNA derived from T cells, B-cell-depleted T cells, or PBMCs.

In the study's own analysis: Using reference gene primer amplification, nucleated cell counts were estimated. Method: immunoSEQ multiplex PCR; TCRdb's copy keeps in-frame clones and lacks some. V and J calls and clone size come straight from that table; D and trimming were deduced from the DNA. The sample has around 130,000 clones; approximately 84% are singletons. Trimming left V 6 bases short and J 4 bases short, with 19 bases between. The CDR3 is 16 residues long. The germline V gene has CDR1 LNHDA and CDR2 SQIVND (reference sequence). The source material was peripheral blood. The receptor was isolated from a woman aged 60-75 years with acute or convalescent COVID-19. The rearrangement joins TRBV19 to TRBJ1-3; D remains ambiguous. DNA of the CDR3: TGTGCCAGTAGGCCCGACGGGAGTCGGCCCGGAAACACCATATATTTT. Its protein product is CASRPDGSRPGNTIYF.